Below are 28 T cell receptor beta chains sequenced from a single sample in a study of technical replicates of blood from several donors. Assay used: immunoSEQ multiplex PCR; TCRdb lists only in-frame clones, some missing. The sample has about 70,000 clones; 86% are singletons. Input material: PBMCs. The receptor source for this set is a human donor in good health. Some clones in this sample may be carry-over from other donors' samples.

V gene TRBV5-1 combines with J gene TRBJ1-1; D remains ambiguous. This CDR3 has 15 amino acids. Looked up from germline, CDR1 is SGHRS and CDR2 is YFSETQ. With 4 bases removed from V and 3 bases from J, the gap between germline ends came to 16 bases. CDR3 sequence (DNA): TGCGCCAGCAGCCTGGTCAACCCCGGAGACACTGAAGCTTTCTTT. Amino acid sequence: CASSLVNPGDTEAFF.

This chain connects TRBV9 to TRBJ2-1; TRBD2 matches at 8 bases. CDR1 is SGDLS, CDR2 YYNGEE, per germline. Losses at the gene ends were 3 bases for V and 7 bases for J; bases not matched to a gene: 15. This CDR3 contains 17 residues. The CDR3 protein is CASSARGSGGPGNEQFF. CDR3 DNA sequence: TGTGCCAGCAGCGCCCGGGGCAGCGGGGGCCCCGGGAATGAGCAGTTCTTC.

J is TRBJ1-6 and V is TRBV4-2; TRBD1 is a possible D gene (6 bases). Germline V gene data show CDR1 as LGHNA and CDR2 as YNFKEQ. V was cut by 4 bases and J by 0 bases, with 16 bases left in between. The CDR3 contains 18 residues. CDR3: CASSRPSDSSSYNSPLHF. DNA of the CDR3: TGTGCCAGCAGCCGGCCCTCGGACAGTTCCTCCTATAATTCACCCCTCCACTTT.

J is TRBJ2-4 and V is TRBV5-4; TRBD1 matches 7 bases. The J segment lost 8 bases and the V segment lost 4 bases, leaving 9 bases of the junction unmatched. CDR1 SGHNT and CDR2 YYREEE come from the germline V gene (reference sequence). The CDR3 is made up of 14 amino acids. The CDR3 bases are TGTGCCAGCAGCGCCACCAGGGGGTCGGACATTCAGTACTTC. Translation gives CASSATRGSDIQYF. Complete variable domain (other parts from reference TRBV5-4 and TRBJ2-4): ETGVTQSPTHLIKTRGQQVTLRCSSQSGHNTVSWYQQALGQGPQFIFQYYREEENGRGNFPPRFSGLQFPNYSSELNVNALELDDSALYLCASSATRGSDIQYFGAGTRLSVL.

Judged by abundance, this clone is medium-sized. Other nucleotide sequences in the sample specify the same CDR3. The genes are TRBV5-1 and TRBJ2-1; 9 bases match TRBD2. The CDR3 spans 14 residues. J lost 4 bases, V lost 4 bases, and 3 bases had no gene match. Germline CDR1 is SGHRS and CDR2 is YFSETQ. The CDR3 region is CASSPAGGYNEQFF. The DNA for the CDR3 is TGCGCCAGCAGCCCGGCGGGAGGGTACAATGAGCAGTTCTTC.

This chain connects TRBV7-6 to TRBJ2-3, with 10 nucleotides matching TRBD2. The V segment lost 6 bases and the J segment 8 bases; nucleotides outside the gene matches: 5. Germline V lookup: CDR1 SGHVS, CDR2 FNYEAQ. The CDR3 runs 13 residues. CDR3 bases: TGTGCCAGCAGGACAGCGGGAGGGTTTACGCAGTATTTT. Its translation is CASRTAGGFTQYF.

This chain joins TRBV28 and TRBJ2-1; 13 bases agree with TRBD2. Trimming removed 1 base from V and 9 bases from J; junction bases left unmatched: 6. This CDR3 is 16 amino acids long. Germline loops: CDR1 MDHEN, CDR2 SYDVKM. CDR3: CASSLSRLAGGFEQFF. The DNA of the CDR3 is TGTGCCAGCAGTTTATCTCGACTAGCGGGGGGCTTTGAGCAGTTCTTC. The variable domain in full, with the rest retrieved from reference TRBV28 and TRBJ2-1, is DVKVTQSSRYLVKRTGEKVFLECVQDMDHENMFWYRQDPGLGLRLIYFSYDVKMKEKGDIPEGYSVSREKKERFSLILESASTNQTSMYLCASSLSRLAGGFEQFFGPGTRLTVL.

CDR3 residues: CASSSQGGNNYGYTF. The CDR3 DNA sequence: TGTGCCAGCAGCTCTCAGGGTGGGAATAACTATGGCTACACCTTC. The chain combines TRBV5-6 with TRBJ1-2, with D possibly matching TRBD1 (5 bases). The length of the CDR3 is 15 residues. V lost 3 bases to trimming and J lost 1 base, with 13 bases between them. The germline V gene encodes CDR1 SGHDT and CDR2 YYEEEE.

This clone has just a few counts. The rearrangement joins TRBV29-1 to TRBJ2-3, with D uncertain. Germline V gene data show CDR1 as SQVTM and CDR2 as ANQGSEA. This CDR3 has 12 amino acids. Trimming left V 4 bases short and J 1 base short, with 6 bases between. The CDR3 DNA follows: TGCAGCGTTGCGGTCGGCACAGATACGCAGTATTTT. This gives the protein CSVAVGTDTQYF.

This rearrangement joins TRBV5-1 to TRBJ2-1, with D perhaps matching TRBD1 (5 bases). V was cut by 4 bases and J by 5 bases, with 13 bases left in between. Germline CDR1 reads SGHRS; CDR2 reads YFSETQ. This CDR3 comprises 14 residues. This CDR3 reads CASSPNQGNNEQFF. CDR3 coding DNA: TGCGCCAGCAGCCCCAATCAGGGAAACAATGAGCAGTTCTTC.

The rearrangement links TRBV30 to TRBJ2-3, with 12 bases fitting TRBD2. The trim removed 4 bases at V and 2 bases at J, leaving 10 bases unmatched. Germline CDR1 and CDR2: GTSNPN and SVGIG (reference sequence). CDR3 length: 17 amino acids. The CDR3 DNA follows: TGTGCCTGGACCAGACCAGGACTAGCGGGATCCACAGATACGCAGTATTTT. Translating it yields CAWTRPGLAGSTDTQYF.

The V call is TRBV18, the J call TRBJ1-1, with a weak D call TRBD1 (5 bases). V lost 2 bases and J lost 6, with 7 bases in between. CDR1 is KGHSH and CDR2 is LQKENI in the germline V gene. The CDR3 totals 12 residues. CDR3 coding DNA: TGTGCCAGCTCACCAGGGGCGGCTGAAGCTTTCTTT. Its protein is CASSPGAAEAFF.

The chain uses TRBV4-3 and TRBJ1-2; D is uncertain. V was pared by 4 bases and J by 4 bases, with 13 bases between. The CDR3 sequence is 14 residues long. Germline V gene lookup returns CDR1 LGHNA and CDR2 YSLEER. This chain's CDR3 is CASSPADGGYGYTF. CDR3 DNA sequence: TGCGCCAGCAGCCCAGCGGACGGAGGCTATGGCTACACCTTC.

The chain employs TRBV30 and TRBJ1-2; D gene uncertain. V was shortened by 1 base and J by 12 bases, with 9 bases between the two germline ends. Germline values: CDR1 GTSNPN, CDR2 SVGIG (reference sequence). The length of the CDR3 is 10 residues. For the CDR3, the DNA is TGTGCCTGGAGTGGGGAGTGGGACACCTTC. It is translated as CAWSGEWDTF. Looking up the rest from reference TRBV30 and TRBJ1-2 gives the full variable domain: SQTIHQWPATLVQPVGSPLSLECTVEGTSNPNLYWYRQAAGRGLQLLFYSVGIGQISSEVPQNLSASRPQDRQFILSSKKLLLSDSGFYLCAWSGEWDTFGSGTRLTVV.

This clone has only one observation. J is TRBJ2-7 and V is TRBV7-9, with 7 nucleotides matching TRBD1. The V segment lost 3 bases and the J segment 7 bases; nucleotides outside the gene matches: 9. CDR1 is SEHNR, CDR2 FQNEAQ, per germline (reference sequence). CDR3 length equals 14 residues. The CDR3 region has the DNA TGTGCCAGCAGCTTGATAGGGGGCGCGGAAGAGCAGTACTTC. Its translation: CASSLIGGAEEQYF.

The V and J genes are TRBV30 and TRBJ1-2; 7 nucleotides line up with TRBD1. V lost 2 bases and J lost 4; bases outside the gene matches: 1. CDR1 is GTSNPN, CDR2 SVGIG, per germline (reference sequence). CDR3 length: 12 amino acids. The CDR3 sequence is CAWSRDSYGYTF. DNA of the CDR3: TGTGCCTGGAGTCGGGACAGCTATGGCTACACCTTC.

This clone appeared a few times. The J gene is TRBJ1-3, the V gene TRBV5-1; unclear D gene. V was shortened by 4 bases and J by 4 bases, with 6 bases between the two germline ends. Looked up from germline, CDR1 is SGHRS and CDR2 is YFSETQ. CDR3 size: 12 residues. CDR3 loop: CASSLVGNTIYF. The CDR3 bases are TGCGCCAGCAGCCTTGTCGGAAACACCATATATTTT.

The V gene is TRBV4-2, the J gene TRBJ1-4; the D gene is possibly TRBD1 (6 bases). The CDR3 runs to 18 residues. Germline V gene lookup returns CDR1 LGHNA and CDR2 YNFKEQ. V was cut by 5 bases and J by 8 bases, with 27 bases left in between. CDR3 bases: TGTGCCAGCAGCAATGGTGGGGTCGGGAGGGGGGTAAGAGAAAAACTGTTTTTT. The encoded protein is CASSNGGVGRGVREKLFF.

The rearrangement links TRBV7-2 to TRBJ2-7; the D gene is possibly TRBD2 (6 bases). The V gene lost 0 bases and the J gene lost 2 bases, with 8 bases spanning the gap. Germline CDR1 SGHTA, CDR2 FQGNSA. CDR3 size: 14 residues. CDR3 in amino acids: CASSLAGGPYEQYF. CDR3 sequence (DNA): TGTGCCAGCAGCTTAGCGGGAGGCCCCTACGAGCAGTACTTC. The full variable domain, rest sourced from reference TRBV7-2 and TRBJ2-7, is GAGVSQSPSNKVTEKGKDVELRCDPISGHTALYWYRQSLGQGLEFLIYFQGNSAPDKSGLPSDRFSAERTGGSVSTLTIQRTQQEDSAVYLCASSLAGGPYEQYFGPGTRLTVT.

In DNA form, the CDR3 reads TGTGCCACCAGCAGAGATCTCTCGGCGAGCGGGAGGACCGAGCAGTACTTC. Its protein product is CATSRDLSASGRTEQYF. This chain joins TRBV15 and TRBJ2-7; 9 bases line up with TRBD2. There are 17 residues in the CDR3. V shed 0 bases, J shed 6 bases, and the junction held 12 bases outside the gene matches. Germline CDR1 reads LNHNV; CDR2 reads YYDKDF (reference sequence). Complete variable domain (other parts from reference TRBV15 and TRBJ2-7): DAMVIQNPRYQVTQFGKPVTLSCSQTLNHNVMYWYQQKSSQAPKLLFHYYDKDFNNEADTPDNFQSRRPNTSFCFLDIRSPGLGDTAMYLCATSRDLSASGRTEQYFGPGTRLTVT.

The CDR3 is CASSPRGFGGSEKLFF. Here the CDR3 DNA reads TGTGCCAGCAGCCCCAGGGGATTCGGCGGGTCTGAAAAACTGTTTTTT. V gene TRBV5-6 combines with J gene TRBJ1-4; perhaps TRBD1 as D (6 bases). This CDR3 has 16 residues. Germline V lookup: CDR1 SGHDT, CDR2 YYEEEE. V lost 4 bases to trimming and J lost 7 bases, with 20 bases between them. The variable domain in full, completed from reference TRBV5-6 and TRBJ1-4, reads DAGVTQSPTHLIKTRGQQVTLRCSPKSGHDTVSWYQQALGQGPQFIFQYYEEEERQRGNFPDRFSGHQFPNYSSELNVNALLLGDSALYLCASSPRGFGGSEKLFFGSGTQLSVL.

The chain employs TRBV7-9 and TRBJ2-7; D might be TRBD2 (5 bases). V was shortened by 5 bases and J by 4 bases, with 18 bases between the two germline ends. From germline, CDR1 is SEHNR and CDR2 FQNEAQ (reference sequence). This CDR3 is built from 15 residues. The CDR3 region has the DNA TGTGCCAGCAGCCCGGGCCAGGACTGGGTTTACGAGCAGTACTTC. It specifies CASSPGQDWVYEQYF.

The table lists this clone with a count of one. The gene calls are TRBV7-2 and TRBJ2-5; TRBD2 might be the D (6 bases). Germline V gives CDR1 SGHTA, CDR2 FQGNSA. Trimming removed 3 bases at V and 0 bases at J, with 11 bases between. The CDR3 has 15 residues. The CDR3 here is CASSFGTGDQETQYF. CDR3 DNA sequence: TGTGCCAGCAGCTTTGGGACGGGGGACCAAGAGACCCAGTACTTC.

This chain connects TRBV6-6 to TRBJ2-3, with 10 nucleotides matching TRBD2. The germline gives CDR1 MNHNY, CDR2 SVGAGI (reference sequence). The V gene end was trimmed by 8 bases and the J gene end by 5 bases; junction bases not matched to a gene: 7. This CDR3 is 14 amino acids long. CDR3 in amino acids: CASQSGGAVDTQYF. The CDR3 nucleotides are TGTGCCAGCCAGAGCGGGGGGGCGGTAGATACGCAGTATTTT.

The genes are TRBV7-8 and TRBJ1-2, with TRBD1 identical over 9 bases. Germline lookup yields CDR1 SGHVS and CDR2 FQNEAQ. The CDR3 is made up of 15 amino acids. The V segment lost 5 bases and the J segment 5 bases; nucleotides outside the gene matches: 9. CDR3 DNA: TGTGCCAGCAGCACCTACAGGGGGCCCTCTTATGGCTACACCTTC. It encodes CASSTYRGPSYGYTF.

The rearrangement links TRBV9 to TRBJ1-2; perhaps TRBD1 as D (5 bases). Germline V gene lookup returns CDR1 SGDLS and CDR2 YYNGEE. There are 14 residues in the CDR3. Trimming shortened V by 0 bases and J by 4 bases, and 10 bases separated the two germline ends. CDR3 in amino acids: CASSVGGTSYGYTF. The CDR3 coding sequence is TGTGCCAGCAGCGTAGGCGGGACTTCCTATGGCTACACCTTC.

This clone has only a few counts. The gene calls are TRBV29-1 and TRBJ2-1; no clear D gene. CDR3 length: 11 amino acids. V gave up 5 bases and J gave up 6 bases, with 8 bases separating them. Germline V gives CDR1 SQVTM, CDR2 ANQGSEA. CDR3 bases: TGCAGCGTTCCAGCGTTCAATGAGCAGTTCTTC. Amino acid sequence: CSVPAFNEQFF.

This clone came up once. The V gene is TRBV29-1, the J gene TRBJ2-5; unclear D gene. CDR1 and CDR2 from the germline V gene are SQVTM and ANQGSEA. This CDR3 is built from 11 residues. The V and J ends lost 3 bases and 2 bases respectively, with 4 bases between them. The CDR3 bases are TGCAGCGTTGACCCACAAGAGACCCAGTACTTC. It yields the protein CSVDPQETQYF.